These 24 T cell receptor beta chains share one sample of origin, sequenced in a study of cytomegalovirus exposure and HLA in healthy donors. Both 60 Vbeta primers and 13 Jbeta primers went into the PCR. Sequenced by immunoSEQ multiplex PCR; TCRdb stores in-frame clones only, minus some. The sample has some 190,000 clones; around 80% are singletons. The sequenced sample was PBMCs. Source of these receptors: a man aged 35-49 years in good health and CMV-seronegative.

This sequence joins TRBV28 and TRBJ1-2, with 10 nucleotides matching TRBD1. From germline, CDR1 is MDHEN and CDR2 SYDVKM. The CDR3 covers 16 residues. V gave up 3 bases and J gave up 8 bases; unmatched junction bases: 12. The CDR3 protein is CASSLESGTGAVGYTF. The CDR3 coding sequence is TGTGCCAGCAGTTTGGAGTCCGGGACAGGGGCTGTGGGCTACACCTTC.

The rearrangement links TRBV28 to TRBJ2-7; D might be TRBD2 (7 bases). CDR3 length equals 15 residues. Looked up from germline, CDR1 is MDHEN and CDR2 is SYDVKM. Deletions cut 5 bases from V and 0 bases from J, with 14 bases between. CDR3 DNA sequence: TGTGCCAGCAGTGTAACAGGGAGGGGCTCCTACGAGCAGTACTTC. It codes for CASSVTGRGSYEQYF.

The chain is built from TRBV7-3 and TRBJ2-2; D gene unclear. The CDR3 runs 13 residues. CDR1 and CDR2 from the germline V gene are SGHTA and FQGTGA. V shed 6 bases and J shed 1 base, with 6 bases lying between them. CDR3 amino acids: CASSFRNTGELFF. The CDR3 DNA reads TGTGCCAGCAGTTTCAGGAACACCGGGGAGCTGTTTTTT. The whole variable domain, remainder taken from reference TRBV7-3 and TRBJ2-2, is GAGVSQTPSNKVTEKGKYVELRCDPISGHTALYWYRQSLGQGPEFLIYFQGTGAADDSGLPNDRFFAVRPEGSVSTLKIQRTERGDSAVYLCASSFRNTGELFFGEGSRLTVL.

The gene calls are TRBV25-1 and TRBJ1-5; 7 bases are shared with TRBD1. The junction had 7 bases not matched to a gene; V was cut back by 8 bases and J by 6 bases. The CDR3 sequence is 13 residues long. Germline V CDR1 and CDR2: MGHDK, SYGVNS. Written as DNA, the CDR3 is TGTGCCAGCGGCCCGAGGGGGCTTCAGCCCCAGCATTTT. Translation: CASGPRGLQPQHF.

The chain is built from TRBV30 and TRBJ1-1; maybe TRBD1 (5 bases). The CDR3 runs to 13 residues. Germline V gene lookup returns CDR1 GTSNPN and CDR2 SVGIG (reference sequence). The germline V and J ends were trimmed by 4 bases and 2 bases, with 11 bases remaining between them. CDR3 coding DNA: TGTGCCTGGAACCGACAGCTTAACACTGAAGCTTTCTTT. This encodes CAWNRQLNTEAFF.

The chain employs TRBV27 and TRBJ1-2; a possible D gene is TRBD1 (5 bases). This CDR3 has 12 residues. Trimming pared 2 bases from V and 8 bases from J, leaving 9 bases between. The germline V gene has CDR1 MNHEY and CDR2 SMNVEV (reference sequence). The CDR3 DNA reads TGTGCCAGCAGTTTACCAGGGTTAGGCTACACCTTC. Translating it yields CASSLPGLGYTF.

The chain recombines TRBV5-1 with TRBJ2-7; 8 bases map to TRBD1. The CDR3 is 15 residues long. Germline V gene lookup returns CDR1 SGHRS and CDR2 YFSETQ. The junction had 10 bases not matched to a gene; V was cut back by 4 bases and J by 4 bases. The chain's CDR3 is CASSPLGQGAYEQYF. The CDR3 DNA is TGCGCCAGCAGCCCCCTCGGGCAGGGGGCTTACGAGCAGTACTTC.

The genes are TRBV28 and TRBJ1-5; maybe TRBD1 (6 bases). V was pared by 2 bases and J by 2 bases, with 16 bases between. The CDR3 runs to 17 residues. The germline CDR1 and CDR2 sequences are MDHEN and SYDVKM. The CDR3 DNA sequence: TGTGCCAGCAGTTTAAATCGGGGGGCGAGGGGCAATCAGCCCCAGCATTTT. Translated, it gives CASSLNRGARGNQPQHF.

This clone was detected only a few times. The chain combines TRBV11-1 with TRBJ2-7; D possibly corresponds to TRBD2 (5 bases). V gave up 1 base and J gave up 2 bases, with 9 bases separating them. Germline loops: CDR1 SGHAT, CDR2 FQDESV (reference sequence). CDR3 size: 14 residues. The CDR3 loop is CASSLERAAYEQYF. The DNA of the CDR3 is TGTGCCAGCAGCTTAGAGAGGGCAGCCTACGAGCAGTACTTC. The full variable domain, completed using reference TRBV11-1 and TRBJ2-7, is EAEVAQSPRYKITEKSQAVAFWCDPISGHATLYWYRQILGQGPELLVQFQDESVVDDSQLPKDRFSAERLKGVDSTLKIQPAELGDSAMYLCASSLERAAYEQYFGPGTRLTVT.

The CDR3 nucleotides are TGTGCCAGCACCACCGGAGCTTACAATGAGCAGTTCTTC. It translates to CASTTGAYNEQFF. The chain uses TRBV7-2 and TRBJ2-1; D call uncertain. This CDR3 spans 13 amino acids. Between the trimmed V and J ends, which lost 7 bases and 4 bases, there was a span of 11 bases. The germline V gene has CDR1 SGHTA and CDR2 FQGNSA.

The genes are TRBV4-1 and TRBJ2-5, with 10 bases lining up with TRBD2. V shed 1 base and J 5 bases; nucleotides not matched to a gene: 4. Per the germline V gene, CDR1 is MGHRA and CDR2 is YSYEKL. The CDR3 length is 15 residues. CDR3 protein: CASSQGPGLAETQYF. Written as DNA, the CDR3 is TGCGCCAGCAGCCAAGGCCCGGGACTAGCGGAGACCCAGTACTTC.

The V and J genes are TRBV5-6 and TRBJ2-7; 9 bases map to TRBD2. Trimming cost V 0 bases and J 2 bases; bases outside gene matches: 6. The V gene's germline CDR1 is SGHDT and CDR2 YYEEEE. The CDR3 totals 16 residues. The CDR3 nucleotides read TGTGCCAGCAGCTTGGTAGGCGGGGGGGCCGCCTACGAGCAGTACTTC. This translates into CASSLVGGGAAYEQYF.

The chain recombines TRBV10-3 with TRBJ2-3; 7 bases match TRBD2. V was pared by 1 base and J by 3 bases, with 10 bases of the junction left unmatched. Germline-derived CDR1 and CDR2 are ENHRY and SYGVKD. CDR3 length: 17 residues. Here the CDR3 reads CAISEWVSSGSTDTQYF. The CDR3 DNA is TGTGCCATCAGTGAGTGGGTTTCTAGCGGTTCTACAGATACGCAGTATTTT.

This chain connects TRBV9 to TRBJ2-5, with 12 bases fitting TRBD2. CDR1 and CDR2 from the germline V gene are SGDLS and YYNGEE. The J segment lost 7 bases and the V segment lost 3 bases, leaving 16 bases of the junction unmatched. The CDR3 extends over 18 amino acids. In DNA, the CDR3 is TGTGCCAGCAGCGCCCGATCTCTAGCGGGGGGGCCATTGGGGACCCAGTACTTC. This sequence encodes CASSARSLAGGPLGTQYF.

A single count supports this clone. An end of the junction differs from the germline gene, which may be a read error. The rearrangement joins TRBV7-2 to TRBJ2-3; weak D call: TRBD2 (6 bases). The CDR3 is 15 amino acids. CDR1 is SGHTA, CDR2 FQGNSA, per germline. CDR3 in DNA: TGTGCCAGCAGTTTAGGCGGGGAAGTCACAGATACGCAGTATTTT. It is translated as CASSLGGEVTDTQYF.

CDR3 protein: CASSEGAVQYF. In nucleotides, the CDR3 is TGTGCCAGCAGTGAGGGAGCGGTTCAGTACTTC. V usage is TRBV6-6 and J usage is TRBJ2-4; weak D call: TRBD2 (5 bases). This CDR3 spans 11 amino acids. Germline-derived CDR1 and CDR2 are MNHNY and SVGAGI (reference sequence). V was shortened by 5 bases and J by 11 bases, with 10 bases between the two germline ends.

The chain joins TRBV19 to TRBJ2-1; 7 bases map to TRBD1. Germline V gives CDR1 LNHDA, CDR2 SQIVND (reference sequence). V lost 3 bases to trimming and J lost 8 bases; unmatched junction nucleotides: 7. The CDR3 covers 14 residues. The CDR3 protein is CASSMGPGTDEQFF. The CDR3 coding sequence is TGTGCCAGTAGTATGGGCCCAGGGACAGATGAGCAGTTCTTC. The whole variable domain, remainder taken from reference TRBV19 and TRBJ2-1, is DGGITQSPKYLFRKEGQNVTLSCEQNLNHDAMYWYRQDPGQGLRLIYYSQIVNDFQKGDIAEGYSVSREKKESFPLTVTSAQKNPTAFYLCASSMGPGTDEQFFGPGTRLTVL.

The rearrangement links TRBV18 to TRBJ1-3; a possible D gene is TRBD1 (6 bases). The V end lost 6 bases, the J end lost 0 bases, and 12 bases lay between the germline ends. The CDR3 runs to 15 residues. In germline, CDR1 is KGHSH, CDR2 LQKENI. The CDR3 region has the DNA TGTGCCAGCTCGGACGGACAGCTCTCTGGAAACACCATATATTTT. Amino acid sequence: CASSDGQLSGNTIYF.

V gene TRBV28 combines with J gene TRBJ1-2; 9 positions match TRBD1. Germline CDR1 reads MDHEN; CDR2 reads SYDVKM. This CDR3 spans 14 amino acids. The ends lost 4 bases at V and 4 bases at J; junction bases unmatched: 4. Written as DNA, the CDR3 is TGTGCCAGCAGTTCCGGGACAGGGATCTATGGCTACACCTTC. Its protein product is CASSSGTGIYGYTF.

The CDR3 sequence is CASSSQGYRNSPLHF. The CDR3 DNA follows: TGTGCCAGCAGCTCCCAGGGGTATAGAAATTCACCCCTCCACTTT. The chain couples TRBV5-4 to TRBJ1-6; weak D call: TRBD1 (6 bases). This CDR3 region has 15 residues. Trimming left V 3 bases short and J 7 bases short, with 14 bases between. The V gene's germline CDR1 is SGHNT and CDR2 YYREEE (reference sequence).

This chain joins TRBV4-1 and TRBJ2-3; D not certain. V lost 3 bases, J lost 0 bases, and 10 bases lay in between. CDR3 length: 15 residues. Germline V CDR1 and CDR2: MGHRA, YSYEKL. For the CDR3, the DNA is TGCGCCAGCAGCCAGTCGCAGGCTAGCACAGATACGCAGTATTTT. Translation: CASSQSQASTDTQYF.

The rearrangement joins TRBV28 to TRBJ1-4, with 7 positions matching TRBD1. Germline values: CDR1 MDHEN, CDR2 SYDVKM. V trimming: 5 bases; J trimming: 4 bases; junction bases outside the gene matches: 10. This CDR3 region has 16 residues. DNA of the CDR3: TGTGCCAGCAGTCCTCTTCGACAGGGCGGTAATGAAAAACTGTTTTTT. Residues: CASSPLRQGGNEKLFF. The complete variable domain, with remaining parts taken from reference TRBV28 and TRBJ1-4, reads DVKVTQSSRYLVKRTGEKVFLECVQDMDHENMFWYRQDPGLGLRLIYFSYDVKMKEKGDIPEGYSVSREKKERFSLILESASTNQTSMYLCASSPLRQGGNEKLFFGSGTQLSVL.

This chain connects TRBV11-3 to TRBJ2-3, with TRBD1 as a possible D gene (5 bases). CDR3 length: 12 amino acids. V was cut by 4 bases and J by 4 bases, with 6 bases left in between. Per the germline V gene, CDR1 is SGHNT and CDR2 is YENEEA. Written as DNA, the CDR3 is TGTGCCAGCAGCTCGACAGCAGATACGCAGTATTTT. Translation: CASSSTADTQYF. The entire variable domain, with the rest obtained from reference TRBV11-3 and TRBJ2-3, is as follows: EAGVVQSPRYKIIEKKQPVAFWCNPISGHNTLYWYLQNLGQGPELLIRYENEEAVDDSQLPKDRFSAERLKGVDSTLKIQPAELGDSAVYLCASSSTADTQYFGPGTRLTVL.

The rearrangement links TRBV5-1 to TRBJ2-3; 13 nucleotides align to TRBD2. V lost 6 bases and J lost 1; bases outside the gene matches: 11. The CDR3 loop spans 18 amino acids. The germline CDR1 and CDR2 sequences are SGHRS and YFSETQ. The DNA of the CDR3 is TGCGCCAGCAATGAAGCCGGGACTAGCGGGGTGGGCACAGATACGCAGTATTTT. Its translation: CASNEAGTSGVGTDTQYF.